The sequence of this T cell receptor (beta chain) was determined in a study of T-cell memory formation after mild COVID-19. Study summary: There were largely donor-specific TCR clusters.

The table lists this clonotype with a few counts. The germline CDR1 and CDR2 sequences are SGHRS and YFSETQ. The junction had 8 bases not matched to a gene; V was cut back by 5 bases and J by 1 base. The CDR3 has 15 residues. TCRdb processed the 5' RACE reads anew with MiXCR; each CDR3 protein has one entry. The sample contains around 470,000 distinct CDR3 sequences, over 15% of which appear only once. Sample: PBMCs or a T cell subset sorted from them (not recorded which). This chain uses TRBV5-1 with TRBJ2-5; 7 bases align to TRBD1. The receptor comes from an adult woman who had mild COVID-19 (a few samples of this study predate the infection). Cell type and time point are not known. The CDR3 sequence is CASSYAWTGQETQYF. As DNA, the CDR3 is TGCGCCAGCAGTTATGCCTGGACAGGCCAAGAGACCCAGTACTTC.